This entry features one TCR beta chain sequence. Its antigen is not yet known. The record has no base qualities; no much larger clone is one base away. Interpreted using the paper, the time point label stands for: baseline before first vaccination. Explained via the paper, the treatment or condition label denotes: meningococcal conjugate vaccine given as trial control. Samples from vaccinated people were obtained from the UK trials COV001 and COV002, which included a single-blind randomized controlled phase 2/3 trial of AZD1222 (ChAdOx1 nCoV-19) in healthy adults. For TCRbeta chain sequencing, PBMC samples were collected from trial participants at day 0 and at day 28 after the second dose. The data originate from a study of T cell responses to AZD1222 COVID-19 vaccine (dated by TCRdb to about 2021). For context, the study as a whole: A total of approximately 250 trial participants underwent TCR sequencing, of whom more than 200 had received two doses of AZD1222 and roughly 26 had received two doses of the MenACWY control vaccine. Enrollment into the trials was organized by age into subgroups of 18-55, 56-69 and 70-plus years, and those subgroups contained roughly 150, 30 and 60 TCR-sequenced participants, respectively.

The CDR3 regions of human TCRbeta chains were analyzed by immunosequencing. Under the source paper's analysis protocol: Repertoire TCRs were checked for matches against a reference library of SARS-CoV-2-specific TCRs that had been generated using the MIRA antigen-specificity platform. Breadth meant the fraction of unique TCRs that were SARS-CoV-2-associated, whereas depth meant the fraction of total T cells that were SARS-CoV-2-associated. Using the MIRA data, each spike-specific TCR was assigned both to the spike region to which the TCR was reactive and to a CD4 or CD8 class. Log10-transformed breadth and depth values were compared by one-way ANOVA with Sidak's multiple comparisons tests. What TCRdb holds here is the immuneACCESS table cut down to in-frame rearrangements. Part of the clones is not present; checked against another copy, under half of the missing clones reflect an unresolved V gene, and the others are unexplained. V and J calls and clone size are those listed in that table; D and trimming were worked out from the DNA. The sample table holds some 200,000 clones, of which approximately 94% were seen once. The ten biggest clones cover approximately 1% of the sample.

The investigation overall reported the following: Vaccine-associated CD4 TCRs spanned the whole spike protein, with dominant responses in regions 160-218 and 743-854. In the small 56-69-year group, the increase in depth fell short of significance, most likely because of low power. After two AZD1222 doses, both the breadth and the depth of spike-specific TCRs were significantly higher than at day 0 and than in MenACWY recipients. Reportedly, almost half of the unique spike-specific TCRs recognized epitopes lying outside the regions that are mutated in the B.1.351 and B.1.1.7 variants. No day 14 peak-response samples were available, so repertoires were characterized only after the peak T cell response. Only five or six AZD1222 recipients were SARS-CoV-2 seropositive at baseline, limiting conclusions about previously exposed vaccinees. Most participants were white British and females outnumbered males, and the authors suggested that clonal diversity may have been underestimated.

Spanning cysteine to phenylalanine, the CDR3 consists of 19 amino acids. Kept here is only the CDR3 DNA, which spans 57 bases and is read in frame from base 1. Trimming removed 5 bases from V and 6 bases from J; the gene matches leave 22 bases unexplained. Taken from the germline V gene (reference sequence), the CDR1 and CDR2 loops are MNHNY and SVGAGI. Sequenced here: peripheral blood, sampled on day 0 of MenACWY control vaccination. The rearrangement combines TRBV6-6 with TRBJ1-2; 9 central nucleotides agree with TRBD1. This TCR derives from an adult in good health. This receptor has the CDR3 CASSPKNPYKEQGANGYTF. The nucleotide sequence is given as TGTGCCAGCAGTCCCAAAAACCCTTACAAGGAACAGGGGGCAAATGGCTACACCTTC.